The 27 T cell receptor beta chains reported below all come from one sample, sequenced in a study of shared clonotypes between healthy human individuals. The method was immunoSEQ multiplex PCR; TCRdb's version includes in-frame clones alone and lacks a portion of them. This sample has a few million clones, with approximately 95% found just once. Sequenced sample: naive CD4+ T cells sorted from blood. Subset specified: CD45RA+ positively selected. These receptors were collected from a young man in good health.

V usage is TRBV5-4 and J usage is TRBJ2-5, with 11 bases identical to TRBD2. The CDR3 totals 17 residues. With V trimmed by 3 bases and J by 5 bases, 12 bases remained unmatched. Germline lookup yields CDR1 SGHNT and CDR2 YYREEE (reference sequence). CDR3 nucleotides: TGTGCCAGCAGCTCTGGGGGTAGCGGGAGGGCTCAGGAGACCCAGTACTTC. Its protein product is CASSSGGSGRAQETQYF.

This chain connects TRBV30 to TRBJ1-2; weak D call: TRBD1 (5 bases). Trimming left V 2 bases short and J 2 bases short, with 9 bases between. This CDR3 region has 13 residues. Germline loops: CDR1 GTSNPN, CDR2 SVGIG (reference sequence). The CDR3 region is CAWSFEGNYGYTF. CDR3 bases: TGTGCCTGGAGTTTTGAGGGGAACTATGGCTACACCTTC.

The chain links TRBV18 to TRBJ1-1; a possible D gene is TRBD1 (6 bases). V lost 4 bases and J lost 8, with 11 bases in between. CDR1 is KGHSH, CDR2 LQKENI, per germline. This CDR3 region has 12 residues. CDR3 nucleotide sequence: TGTGCCAGCTCACTCGTCAGGGGAGAAGCTTTCTTT. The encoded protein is CASSLVRGEAFF.

Here the CDR3 DNA reads TGTGCCAGCAGCGCACAGGGAACGCCGCCCGGGGAGCTGTTTTTT. As protein: CASSAQGTPPGELFF. V and J are TRBV11-2 and TRBJ2-2, with D maybe TRBD1 (6 bases). Germline V gives CDR1 SGHAT, CDR2 FQNNGV. Trimming took off 5 bases at V and 6 bases at J, with 16 bases between the two ends. This CDR3 is built from 15 residues.

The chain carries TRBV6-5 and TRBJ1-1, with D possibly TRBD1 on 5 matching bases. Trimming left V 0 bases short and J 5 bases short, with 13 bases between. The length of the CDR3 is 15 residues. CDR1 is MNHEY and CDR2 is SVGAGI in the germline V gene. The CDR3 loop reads CASSYSGAGWTEAFF. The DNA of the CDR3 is TGTGCCAGCAGTTACTCGGGCGCAGGGTGGACTGAAGCTTTCTTT.

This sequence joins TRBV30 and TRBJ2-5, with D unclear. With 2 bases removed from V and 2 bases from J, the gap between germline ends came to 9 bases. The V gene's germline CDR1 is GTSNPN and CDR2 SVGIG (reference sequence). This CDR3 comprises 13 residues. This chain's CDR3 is CAWSLWTQETQYF. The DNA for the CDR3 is TGTGCCTGGAGTCTCTGGACGCAAGAGACCCAGTACTTC.

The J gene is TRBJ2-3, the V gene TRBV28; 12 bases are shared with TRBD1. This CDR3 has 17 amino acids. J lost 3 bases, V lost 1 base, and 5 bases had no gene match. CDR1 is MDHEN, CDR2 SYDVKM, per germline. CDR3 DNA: TGTGCCAGCAGTTTATTAGGGACAGGGGGCGCGACAGATACGCAGTATTTT. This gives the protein CASSLLGTGGATDTQYF.

DNA of the CDR3: TGTGCCTGGAGTGTACTTGGGAATTCACCCCTCCACTTT. Its translation is CAWSVLGNSPLHF. The chain combines TRBV30 with TRBJ1-6; D uncertain. Germline values: CDR1 GTSNPN, CDR2 SVGIG (reference sequence). V lost 0 bases, J lost 7 bases, and 7 bases lay in between. The CDR3 totals 13 residues. The full variable domain, in which reference TRBV30 and TRBJ1-6 provide the parts outside the CDR3, is SQTIHQWPATLVQPVGSPLSLECTVEGTSNPNLYWYRQAAGRGLQLLFYSVGIGQISSEVPQNLSASRPQDRQFILSSKKLLLSDSGFYLCAWSVLGNSPLHFGNGTRLTVT.

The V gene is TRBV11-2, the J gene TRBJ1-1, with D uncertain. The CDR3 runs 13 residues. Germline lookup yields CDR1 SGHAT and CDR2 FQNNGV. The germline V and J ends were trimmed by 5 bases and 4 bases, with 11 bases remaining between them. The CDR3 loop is CASSIMSGTEAFF. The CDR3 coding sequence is TGTGCCAGCAGCATCATGTCCGGCACTGAAGCTTTCTTT.

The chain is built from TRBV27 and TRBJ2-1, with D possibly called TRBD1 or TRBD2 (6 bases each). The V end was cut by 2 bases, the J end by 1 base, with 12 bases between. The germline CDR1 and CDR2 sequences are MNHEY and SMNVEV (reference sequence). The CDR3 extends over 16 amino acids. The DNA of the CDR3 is TGTGCCAGCAGTTTACTTGGGGGGCAATCCTACAATGAGCAGTTCTTC. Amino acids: CASSLLGGQSYNEQFF.

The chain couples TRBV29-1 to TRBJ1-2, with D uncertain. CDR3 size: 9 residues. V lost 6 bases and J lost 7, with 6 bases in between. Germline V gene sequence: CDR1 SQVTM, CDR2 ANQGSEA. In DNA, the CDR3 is TGCAGCGTCTTAAGTGGCTACACCTTC. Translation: CSVLSGYTF.

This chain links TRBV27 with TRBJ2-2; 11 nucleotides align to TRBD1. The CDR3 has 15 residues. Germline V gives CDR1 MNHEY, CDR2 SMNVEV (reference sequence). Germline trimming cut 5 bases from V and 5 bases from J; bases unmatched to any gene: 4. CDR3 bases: TGTGCCAGCAGTGCCGGGACAGGGGGAACCGGGGAGCTGTTTTTT. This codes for CASSAGTGGTGELFF.

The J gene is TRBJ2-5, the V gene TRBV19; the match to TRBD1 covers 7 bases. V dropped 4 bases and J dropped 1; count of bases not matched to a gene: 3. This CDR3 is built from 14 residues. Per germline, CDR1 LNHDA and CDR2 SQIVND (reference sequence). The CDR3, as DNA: TGTGCCAGTAGTAGGGACAGCTTCCAAGAGACCCAGTACTTC. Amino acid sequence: CASSRDSFQETQYF.

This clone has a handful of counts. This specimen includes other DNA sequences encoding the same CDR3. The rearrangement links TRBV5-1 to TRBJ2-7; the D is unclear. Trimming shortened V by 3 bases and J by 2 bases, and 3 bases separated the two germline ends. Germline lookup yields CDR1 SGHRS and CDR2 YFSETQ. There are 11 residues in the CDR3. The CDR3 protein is CASSSAYEQYF. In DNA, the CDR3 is TGCGCCAGCAGCTCGGCCTACGAGCAGTACTTC.

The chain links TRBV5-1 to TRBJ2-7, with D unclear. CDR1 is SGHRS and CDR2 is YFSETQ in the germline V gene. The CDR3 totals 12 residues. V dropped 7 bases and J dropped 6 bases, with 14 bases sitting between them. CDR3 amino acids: CASGLGSTEQYF. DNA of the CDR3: TGCGCCAGCGGATTGGGTAGCACCGAGCAGTACTTC.

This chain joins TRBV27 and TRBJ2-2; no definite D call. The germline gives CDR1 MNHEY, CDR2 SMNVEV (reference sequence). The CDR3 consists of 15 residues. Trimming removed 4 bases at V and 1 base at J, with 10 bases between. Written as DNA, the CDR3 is TGTGCCAGCAGTTCTCGGACGAAGAACACCGGGGAGCTGTTTTTT. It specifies CASSSRTKNTGELFF.

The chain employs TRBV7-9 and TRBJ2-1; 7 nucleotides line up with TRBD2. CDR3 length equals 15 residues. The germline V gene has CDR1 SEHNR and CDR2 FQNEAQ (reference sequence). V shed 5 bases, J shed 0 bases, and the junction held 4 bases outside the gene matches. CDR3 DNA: TGTGCCAGCAGCGTGACGGGAGGCTCCTACAATGAGCAGTTCTTC. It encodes CASSVTGGSYNEQFF.

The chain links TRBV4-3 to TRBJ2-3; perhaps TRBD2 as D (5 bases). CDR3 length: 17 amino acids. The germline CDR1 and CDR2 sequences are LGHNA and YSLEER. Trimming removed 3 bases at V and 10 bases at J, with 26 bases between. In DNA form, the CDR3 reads TGCGCCAGCAGCCAGGAACATTCAGGAGAGGGTAATAGACCGCAGTATTTT. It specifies CASSQEHSGEGNRPQYF.

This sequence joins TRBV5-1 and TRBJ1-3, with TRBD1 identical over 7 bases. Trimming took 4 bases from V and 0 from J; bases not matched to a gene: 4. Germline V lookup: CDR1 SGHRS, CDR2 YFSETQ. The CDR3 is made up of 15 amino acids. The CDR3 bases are TGCGCCAGCAGCCACACAGGGGACTCTGGAAACACCATATATTTT. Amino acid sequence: CASSHTGDSGNTIYF.

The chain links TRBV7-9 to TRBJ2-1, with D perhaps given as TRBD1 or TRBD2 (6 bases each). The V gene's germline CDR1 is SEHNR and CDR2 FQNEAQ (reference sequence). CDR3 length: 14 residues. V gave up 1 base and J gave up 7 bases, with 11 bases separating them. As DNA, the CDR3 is TGTGCCAGCAGCTTAGTCGAGGGGGGTAATGAGCAGTTCTTC. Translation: CASSLVEGGNEQFF.

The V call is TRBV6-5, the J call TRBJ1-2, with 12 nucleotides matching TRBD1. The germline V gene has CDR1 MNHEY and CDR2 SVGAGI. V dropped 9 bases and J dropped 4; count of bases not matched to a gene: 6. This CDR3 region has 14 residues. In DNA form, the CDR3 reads TGTGCCAGTATGGGACAGGGGGCGACCTATGGCTACACCTTC. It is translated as CASMGQGATYGYTF.

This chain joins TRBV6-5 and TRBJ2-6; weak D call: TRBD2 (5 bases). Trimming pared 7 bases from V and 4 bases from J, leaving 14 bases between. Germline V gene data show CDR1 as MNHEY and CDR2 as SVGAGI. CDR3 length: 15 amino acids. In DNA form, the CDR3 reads TGTGCCAGCACGGAGGCCTTAATCGGGGCCAACGTCCTGACTTTC. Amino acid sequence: CASTEALIGANVLTF.

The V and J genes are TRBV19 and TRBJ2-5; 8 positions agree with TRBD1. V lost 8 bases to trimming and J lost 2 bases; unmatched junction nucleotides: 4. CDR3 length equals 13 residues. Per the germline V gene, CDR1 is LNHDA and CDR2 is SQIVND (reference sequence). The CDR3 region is CASAGTGQETQYF. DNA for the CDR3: TGTGCCAGTGCGGGGACAGGTCAAGAGACCCAGTACTTC.

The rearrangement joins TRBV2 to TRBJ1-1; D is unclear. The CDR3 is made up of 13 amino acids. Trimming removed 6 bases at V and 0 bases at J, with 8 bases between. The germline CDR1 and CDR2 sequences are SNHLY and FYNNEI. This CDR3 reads CASSLDMNTEAFF. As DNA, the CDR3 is TGTGCCAGCAGCCTCGACATGAACACTGAAGCTTTCTTT.

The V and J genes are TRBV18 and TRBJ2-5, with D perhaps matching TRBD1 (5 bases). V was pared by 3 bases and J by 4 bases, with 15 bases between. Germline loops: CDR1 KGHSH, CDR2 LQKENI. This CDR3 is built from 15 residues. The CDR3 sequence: CASSPAGIRVETQYF. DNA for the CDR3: TGTGCCAGCTCACCGGCAGGGATAAGGGTAGAGACCCAGTACTTC.

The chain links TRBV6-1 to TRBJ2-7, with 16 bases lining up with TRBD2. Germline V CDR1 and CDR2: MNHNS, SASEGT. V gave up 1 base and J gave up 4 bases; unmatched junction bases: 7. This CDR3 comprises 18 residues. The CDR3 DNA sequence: TGTGCCAGCAGTGAAGAAGGGACTAGCGGGAGGGCCGGGTACGAGCAGTACTTC. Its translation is CASSEEGTSGRAGYEQYF.

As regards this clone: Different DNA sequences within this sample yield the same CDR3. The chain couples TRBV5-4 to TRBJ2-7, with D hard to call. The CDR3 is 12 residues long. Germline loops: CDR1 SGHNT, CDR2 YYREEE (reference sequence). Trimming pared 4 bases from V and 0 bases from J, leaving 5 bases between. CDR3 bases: TGTGCCAGCAGCCTGAGCTCCTACGAGCAGTACTTC. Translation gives CASSLSSYEQYF.